One and the same sample provided the 32 T cell receptor beta chains below, sequenced in a study of regulatory T cells in long-lasting Graves disease. According to the study, TCR beta libraries were built with iRepertoire HTBI primers and CDR3-region Arm-PCR. TCRdb itself ran the multiplex PCR reads through MiXCR, one entry per CDR3 protein. The data contain about half a million distinct CDR3 sequences, approximately 12% of them singletons. Time point given: newly diagnosed GD, antithyroid drugs for less than 3 months. Extracted PBMC RNA gave rise to the TCR library. These same records also appear under a second study, on T cells in Graves' hyperthyroidism and ophthalmopathy.

Sequenced here: peripheral blood mononuclear cells (PBMCs), sampled at new diagnosis, from a patient treated with antithyroid drugs. These receptors came from a woman aged 25 to 39 with Graves disease.

This clonotype showed up many times. The V and J genes are TRBV29-1 and TRBJ1-4, with 10 nucleotides matching TRBD1. V shed 5 bases and J 1 base; nucleotides not matched to a gene: 4. The CDR3 extends over 15 amino acids. Germline CDR1 SQVTM, CDR2 ANQGSEA. The CDR3 loop is CSVRRDRGTNEKLFF. The CDR3 DNA sequence: TGCAGCGTTCGTCGGGACAGGGGAACTAATGAAAAACTGTTTTTT. The complete variable domain, with remaining parts taken from reference TRBV29-1 and TRBJ1-4, reads SAVISQKPSRDICQRGTSLTIQCQVDSQVTMMFWYRQQPGQSLTLIATANQGSEATYESGFVIDKFPISRPNLTFSTLTVSNMSPEDSSIYLCSVRRDRGTNEKLFFGSGTQLSVL.

This rearrangement joins TRBV7-2 to TRBJ2-7; D gene ambiguous. V lost 2 bases and J lost 4, with 21 bases in between. CDR1 and CDR2 from the germline V gene are SGHTA and FQGNSA. The CDR3 extends over 17 amino acids. The CDR3: CASSLTSALSKSYEQYF. The DNA of the CDR3 is TGTGCCAGCAGCTTAACGTCCGCCCTATCTAAATCTTACGAGCAGTACTTC.

This clonotype showed up many times. A junction boundary mismatches the germline segment, possibly from a read error. This chain links TRBV11-2 with TRBJ1-2, with 9 bases fitting TRBD1. Germline CDR1 SGHAT, CDR2 FQNNGV. This CDR3 region has 15 residues. The chain's CDR3 is CASSHPRDREHGYTF. The DNA of the CDR3 is TGCGCCAGCAGCCACCCCCGGGACAGGGAACATGGCTACACCTTC.

This clonotype has just a few counts. The rearrangement joins TRBV4-1 to TRBJ1-4; D perhaps matches TRBD1 (5 bases). This CDR3 spans 15 amino acids. Germline CDR1 and CDR2: MGHRA and YSYEKL. With 7 bases removed from V and 8 bases from J, the gap between germline ends came to 20 bases. The CDR3 reads CASTLTQARREKLFF. CDR3 in DNA: TGCGCCAGCACCCTAACACAGGCGAGGAGAGAAAAACTGTTTTTT.

This clonotype was detected many times. V and J are TRBV7-2 and TRBJ2-3; a weak D match, TRBD2 (6 bases). The germline gives CDR1 SGHTA, CDR2 FQGNSA. This CDR3 has 14 residues. Trimming shortened V by 6 bases and J by 7 bases, and 17 bases separated the two germline ends. The CDR3 DNA follows: TGTGCCAGCAGGCCGGAGGGAGGATGGTATACGCAGTATTTT. This encodes CASRPEGGWYTQYF.

This clonotype appeared a few times. The chain employs TRBV5-6 and TRBJ1-2; D unresolved. The V and J ends lost 4 bases and 7 bases respectively, with 20 bases between them. Germline values: CDR1 SGHDT, CDR2 YYEEEE. The CDR3 covers 15 residues. In DNA form, the CDR3 reads TGTGCCAGCAGCGGGCGGAAGGGATTAAACCCTGGCTACACCTTC. Translated, it gives CASSGRKGLNPGYTF.

This clonotype was counted many times. The rearrangement joins TRBV11-2 to TRBJ1-2; D is unclear. The CDR3 totals 13 residues. Germline loops: CDR1 SGHAT, CDR2 FQNNGV. V lost 2 bases, J lost 8 bases, and 12 bases lay in between. CDR3 loop: CASSLLPSEGYTF. The CDR3 DNA follows: TGTGCCAGCAGCTTATTACCCTCGGAGGGCTACACCTTC. Full variable domain (outside the CDR3, taken from reference TRBV11-2 and TRBJ1-2): EAGVAQSPRYKIIEKRQSVAFWCNPISGHATLYWYQQILGQGPKLLIQFQNNGVVDDSQLPKDRFSAERLKGVDSTLKIQPAKLEDSAVYLCASSLLPSEGYTFGSGTRLTVV.

This clonotype was recorded many times. This chain joins TRBV20-1 and TRBJ2-3, with a possible D match to TRBD1 (6 bases). Looked up from germline, CDR1 is DFQATT and CDR2 is SNEGSKA (reference sequence). The CDR3 is made up of 14 amino acids. V shed 3 bases and J shed 4 bases, with 14 bases lying between them. CDR3 in DNA: TGCAGTGCTAGCACGCAGGGGTATCCAGATACGCAGTATTTT. Translation gives CSASTQGYPDTQYF.

This clonotype was recorded at least ten times. The chain is built from TRBV18 and TRBJ2-1; TRBD1 agrees at 7 bases. With V trimmed by 5 bases and J by 7 bases, 5 bases remained unmatched. CDR3 length equals 13 residues. Germline V gene lookup returns CDR1 KGHSH and CDR2 LQKENI. In DNA, the CDR3 is TGTGCCAGCTCAAGACAGGGTTTGAATGAGCAGTTCTTC. Translating it yields CASSRQGLNEQFF.

This clonotype was recorded at least ten times. The V and J genes are TRBV5-5 and TRBJ1-6; maybe TRBD1 (6 bases). Germline values: CDR1 SGHKS, CDR2 YYEKEE (reference sequence). V lost 4 bases to trimming and J lost 0 bases, with 14 bases between them. The CDR3 contains 17 residues. The CDR3 spells CASSRGTQSSYNSPLHF. The CDR3 region has the DNA TGTGCCAGCAGCCGCGGGACACAGAGCTCCTATAATTCACCCCTCCACTTT.

This clonotype was detected many times. V and J are TRBV30 and TRBJ1-5, with TRBD1 as a possible D gene (5 bases). CDR3 length: 13 residues. Per germline, CDR1 GTSNPN and CDR2 SVGIG (reference sequence). Trimming took off 2 bases at V and 5 bases at J, with 10 bases between the two ends. This chain's CDR3 is CAWSYGTDQPQHF. Written as DNA, the CDR3 is TGTGCCTGGAGTTACGGGACTGATCAGCCCCAGCATTTT.

Ten or more counts support this clonotype. The chain uses TRBV11-2 and TRBJ1-4, with D hard to call. The CDR3 extends over 14 amino acids. Germline V gene lookup returns CDR1 SGHAT and CDR2 FQNNGV. Trimming took off 5 bases at V and 3 bases at J, with 10 bases between the two ends. As DNA, the CDR3 is TGTGCCAGCAGCCGACTGAACTCTAATGAAAAACTGTTTTTT. This gives the protein CASSRLNSNEKLFF.

This rearrangement joins TRBV20-1 to TRBJ2-3; 11 nucleotides align to TRBD2. The V segment lost 6 bases and the J segment 2 bases; nucleotides outside the gene matches: 13. The CDR3 loop spans 17 amino acids. From germline, CDR1 is DFQATT and CDR2 SNEGSKA (reference sequence). The chain's CDR3 is CSAPAGIAGGYTDTQYF. Written as DNA, the CDR3 is TGCAGTGCCCCCGCAGGGATAGCGGGAGGGTACACAGATACGCAGTATTTT.

The J gene is TRBJ1-5, the V gene TRBV19; D is possibly TRBD1 (5 bases). The CDR3 is 16 amino acids. Germline lookup yields CDR1 LNHDA and CDR2 SQIVND (reference sequence). Trimming cost V 3 bases and J 1 base, with 13 bases left between them. CDR3 sequence (DNA): TGTGCCAGTAGTATGTCCCGGGAGGGGAGCAATCAGCCCCAGCATTTT. It yields the protein CASSMSREGSNQPQHF.

On this clonotype itself: Since a much larger clone is just one base distant, this may be a read error. The genes are TRBV5-1 and TRBJ2-1; D may be TRBD2 (5 bases). The CDR3 loop spans 15 amino acids. Germline CDR1 SGHRS, CDR2 YFSETQ. The ends were cut back, 1 base at V and 12 bases at J, with 20 bases in the middle. CDR3 sequence: CASSLFLGSPDGQFF. The CDR3 nucleotides read TGCGCCAGCAGCTTGTTTCTAGGGAGTCCGGATGGGCAGTTCTTC.

The sample holds many counts of this clonotype. V usage is TRBV3-1 and J usage is TRBJ1-1; 9 positions match TRBD1. From germline, CDR1 is LGHDT and CDR2 YNNKEL (reference sequence). CDR3 length: 15 amino acids. Losses at the gene ends were 1 base for V and 4 bases for J; bases not matched to a gene: 4. The CDR3 DNA reads as TGTGCCAGCAGCCAAGGGCCGGACAGGGGCACTGAAGCTTTCTTT. This codes for CASSQGPDRGTEAFF.

This clonotype was counted many times. The chain joins TRBV25-1 to TRBJ1-2; D possibly corresponds to TRBD1 (6 bases). This CDR3 has 15 amino acids. The germline gives CDR1 MGHDK, CDR2 SYGVNS. V lost 4 bases and J 2 bases, leaving 14 bases between the germline ends. CDR3 in DNA: TGTGCCAGCAGTGGCCCCTCTACAGGGAACTATGGCTACACCTTC. It is translated as CASSGPSTGNYGYTF.

In this sample, this clonotype turned up many times. CDR3 in DNA: TGTGCCAGCAGATCTAGACTACTCAACACAGATACGCAGTATTTT. Its protein is CASRSRLLNTDTQYF. The chain is built from TRBV7-2 and TRBJ2-3, with a weak D call TRBD2 (5 bases). Trimming pared 6 bases from V and 2 bases from J, leaving 15 bases between. There are 15 residues in the CDR3. CDR1 SGHTA and CDR2 FQGNSA come from the germline V gene.

This clonotype occurred many times. The rearrangement links TRBV20-1 to TRBJ1-3, with D possibly being TRBD1 (5 bases). In germline, CDR1 is DFQATT, CDR2 SNEGSKA (reference sequence). This CDR3 contains 14 residues. Trimming left V 6 bases short and J 0 bases short, with 12 bases between. CDR3 sequence: CSAHRTNSGNTIYF. For the CDR3, the DNA is TGCAGTGCGCACAGGACCAACTCTGGAAACACCATATATTTT.

Worth noting for this clonotype: Just one base apart from a much larger clone, this may be a read error. The rearrangement uses TRBV5-1 and TRBJ2-4; no firm D call. Germline-derived CDR1 and CDR2 are SGHRS and YFSETQ. The CDR3 sequence is 13 residues long. V lost 2 bases, J lost 3 bases, and 6 bases lay in between. CDR3 nucleotide sequence: TGCGCCAGCAGCTTTGCAGGCAAAAACATTCAGTACTTC. This codes for CASSFAGKNIQYF.

This clonotype was found many times. V is TRBV6-1 and J is TRBJ2-7, with 10 bases aligning to TRBD2. CDR3 length equals 16 residues. Trimming removed 5 bases from V and 3 bases from J; junction bases left unmatched: 10. Germline lookup yields CDR1 MNHNS and CDR2 SASEGT. CDR3 DNA sequence: TGTGCCAGCAGTAGGTTCAGGACTAGCGGTCTCTACGAGCAGTACTTC. Amino acids: CASSRFRTSGLYEQYF.

This clonotype showed up many times. The J gene is TRBJ1-5, the V gene TRBV19; D is uncertain. Germline CDR1 reads LNHDA; CDR2 reads SQIVND (reference sequence). V was cut by 5 bases and J by 0 bases, with 11 bases left in between. The CDR3 loop spans 15 amino acids. CDR3 sequence reads: CASSYWDDSNQPQHF. The CDR3 bases are TGTGCCAGTAGTTACTGGGATGATAGCAATCAGCCCCAGCATTTT.

The CDR3 sequence: CASSSYGRIAGGPLEEQYF. In nucleotides, the CDR3 is TGTGCCAGCAGTTCATACGGAAGAATAGCGGGAGGGCCCCTTGAGGAGCAGTACTTC. The genes are TRBV27 and TRBJ2-7; 11 positions agree with TRBD2. The CDR3 is made up of 19 amino acids. Germline trimming cut 4 bases from V and 7 bases from J; bases unmatched to any gene: 21. Germline CDR1 is MNHEY and CDR2 is SMNVEV (reference sequence).

This clonotype was counted many times. This rearrangement joins TRBV12-3 or TRBV12-4 to TRBJ2-7, with D perhaps TRBD2 (6 bases). The V gene lost 5 bases and the J gene lost 3 bases, with 11 bases spanning the gap. This CDR3 comprises 13 residues. The CDR3 bases are TGTGCCAGCAGTCACGGGAGCCTCTACGAGCAGTACTTC. This translates into CASSHGSLYEQYF.

In this sample, this clonotype turned up many times. The chain combines TRBV6-1 with TRBJ2-7; 8 nucleotides match TRBD1. Germline V gene lookup returns CDR1 MNHNS and CDR2 SASEGT. The CDR3 covers 14 residues. V trimming: 6 bases; J trimming: 0 bases; junction bases outside the gene matches: 4. CDR3: CASSRGTGSYEQYF. Written as DNA, the CDR3 is TGTGCCAGCAGCAGGGGGACAGGCTCCTACGAGCAGTACTTC.

Only a few counts were recorded for this clonotype. The chain uses TRBV6-5 and TRBJ2-7; TRBD1 matches at 7 bases. This CDR3 region has 16 residues. The V gene end was trimmed by 0 bases and the J gene end by 0 bases; junction bases not matched to a gene: 5. CDR1 and CDR2 from the germline V gene are MNHEY and SVGAGI. The CDR3 is CASSYSGGPYSYEQYF. DNA for the CDR3: TGTGCCAGCAGTTACTCAGGGGGCCCCTACTCCTACGAGCAGTACTTC.

The table lists this clonotype with many counts. The rearrangement joins TRBV6-1 to TRBJ2-1, with 9 bases identical to TRBD1. The J call may be faulty, since TRBJ2-5 better matches the DNA end. The CDR3 extends over 14 amino acids. CDR1 and CDR2 from the germline V gene are MNHNS and SASEGT. The CDR3 coding sequence is TGTGCCAGCACCGAAAGGGACAGGGAAGAGACCCAGTACTTC. Amino acids: CASTERDREETQYF.

There are many counts of this clonotype. CDR3 sequence (DNA): TGTGCCAGCAGCTTGTGGAAGGGCCTGGGATATGGCTACACCTTC. Amino acid sequence: CASSLWKGLGYGYTF. The rearrangement uses TRBV11-3 and TRBJ1-2; D is uncertain. Germline CDR1 SGHNT, CDR2 YENEEA. CDR3 size: 15 residues. Trimming shortened V by 3 bases and J by 5 bases, and 16 bases separated the two germline ends.

This clonotype appeared many times. The chain has TRBV12-3 or TRBV12-4 and TRBJ2-1; 7 bases are a match to TRBD2. The CDR3 length is 15 residues. After removal of 6 bases from V and 7 bases from J, the junction contained 12 bases not matched to a gene. This CDR3 reads CASSNRREGTNEQFF. The CDR3 DNA reads as TGTGCCAGCAGCAATCGGAGGGAGGGTACGAATGAGCAGTTCTTC.

This clonotype was counted ten times or more. The junction shows a germline mismatch at one end, possibly a read error. The chain links TRBV2 to TRBJ2-5; no definite D call. The CDR3 spans 14 residues. Germline V gives CDR1 SNHLY, CDR2 FYNNEI. The CDR3 region has the DNA TGTGCCAGCAGTGAAGGTGACAAGCGAGAGACCCAGTGCTTC. Translation: CASSEGDKRETQCF. The whole variable domain, filled in from reference TRBV2 and TRBJ2-5, reads EPEVTQTPSHQVTQMGQEVILRCVPISNHLYFYWYRQILGQKVEFLVSFYNNEISEKSEIFDDQFSVERPDGSNFTLKIRSTKLEDSAMYFCASSEGDKRETQCFGPGTRLLVL.

V gene TRBV2 combines with J gene TRBJ2-5; TRBD2 aligns across 9 bases. Germline lookup yields CDR1 SNHLY and CDR2 FYNNEI. The CDR3 loop spans 19 amino acids. J was trimmed by 1 base and V by 7 bases; bases with no gene match: 19. The CDR3 DNA sequence: TGTGCCAGCACAGGGTCTAGCGGGATCACCGGGGAGCGCCAAGAGACCCAGTACTTC. Residues: CASTGSSGITGERQETQYF.

For the CDR3, the DNA is TGTGCCAGCAGTGGGGCGGTTGGGCCCGATGAGCAGTTCTTC. Translation gives CASSGAVGPDEQFF. The rearrangement uses TRBV2 and TRBJ2-1; D ambiguous. The CDR3 extends over 14 amino acids. CDR1 and CDR2 (germline): SNHLY, FYNNEI. Trimming left V 4 bases short and J 8 bases short, with 15 bases between. The full variable domain, its missing parts supplied by reference TRBV2 and TRBJ2-1, is EPEVTQTPSHQVTQMGQEVILRCVPISNHLYFYWYRQILGQKVEFLVSFYNNEISEKSEIFDDQFSVERPDGSNFTLKIRSTKLEDSAMYFCASSGAVGPDEQFFGPGTRLTVL.